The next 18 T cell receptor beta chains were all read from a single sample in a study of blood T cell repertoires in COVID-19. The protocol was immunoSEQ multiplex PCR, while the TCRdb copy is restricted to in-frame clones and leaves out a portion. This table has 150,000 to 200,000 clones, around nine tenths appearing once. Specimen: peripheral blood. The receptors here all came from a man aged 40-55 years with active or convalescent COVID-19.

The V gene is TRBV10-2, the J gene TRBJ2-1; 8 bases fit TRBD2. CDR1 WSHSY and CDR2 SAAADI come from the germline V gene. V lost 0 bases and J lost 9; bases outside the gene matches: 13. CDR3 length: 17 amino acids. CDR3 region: CASSESRPGLVIGEQFF. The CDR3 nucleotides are TGCGCCAGCAGTGAGTCAAGACCGGGACTAGTGATAGGTGAGCAGTTCTTC.

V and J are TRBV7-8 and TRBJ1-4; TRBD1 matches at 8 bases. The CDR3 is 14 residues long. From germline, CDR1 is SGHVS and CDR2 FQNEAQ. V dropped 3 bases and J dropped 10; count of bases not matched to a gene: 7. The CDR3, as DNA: TGTGCCAGCAGCTTTGACGGTACAGGGGGAAAACTGTTTTTT. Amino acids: CASSFDGTGGKLFF.

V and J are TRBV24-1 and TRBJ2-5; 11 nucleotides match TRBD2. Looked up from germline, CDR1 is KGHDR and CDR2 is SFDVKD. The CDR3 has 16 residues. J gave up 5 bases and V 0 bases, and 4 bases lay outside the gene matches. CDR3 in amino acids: CATSDLTSGGRETQYF. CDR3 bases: TGTGCCACCAGTGATTTGACTAGCGGGGGACGGGAGACCCAGTACTTC.

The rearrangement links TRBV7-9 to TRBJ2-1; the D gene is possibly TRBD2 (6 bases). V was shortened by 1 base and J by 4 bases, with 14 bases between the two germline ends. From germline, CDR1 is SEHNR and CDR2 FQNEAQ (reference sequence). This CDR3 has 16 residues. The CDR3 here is CASSLGSSVVYNEQFF. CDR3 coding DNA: TGTGCCAGCAGCTTAGGTTCTAGCGTGGTTTACAATGAGCAGTTCTTC.

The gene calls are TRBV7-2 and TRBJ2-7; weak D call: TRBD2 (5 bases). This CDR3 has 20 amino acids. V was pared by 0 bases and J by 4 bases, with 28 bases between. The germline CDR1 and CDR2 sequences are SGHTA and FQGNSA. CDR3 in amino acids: CASSLALPSTWTQSGYEQYF. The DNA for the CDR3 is TGTGCCAGCAGCTTAGCGCTCCCATCTACCTGGACTCAGAGTGGGTACGAGCAGTACTTC.

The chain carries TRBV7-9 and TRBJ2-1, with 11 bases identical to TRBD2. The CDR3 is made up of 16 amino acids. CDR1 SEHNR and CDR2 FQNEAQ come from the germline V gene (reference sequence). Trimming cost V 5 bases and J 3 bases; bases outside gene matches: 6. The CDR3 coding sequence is TGTGCCAGCAGCCGCGGGACTAGCGGACTCTACAATGAGCAGTTCTTC. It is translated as CASSRGTSGLYNEQFF.

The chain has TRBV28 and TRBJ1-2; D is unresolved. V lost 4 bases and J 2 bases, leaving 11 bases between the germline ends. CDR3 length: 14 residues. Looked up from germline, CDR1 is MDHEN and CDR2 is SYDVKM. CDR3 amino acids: CASSYRSLNYGYTF. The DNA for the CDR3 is TGTGCCAGCAGTTATCGGTCCCTCAACTATGGCTACACCTTC.

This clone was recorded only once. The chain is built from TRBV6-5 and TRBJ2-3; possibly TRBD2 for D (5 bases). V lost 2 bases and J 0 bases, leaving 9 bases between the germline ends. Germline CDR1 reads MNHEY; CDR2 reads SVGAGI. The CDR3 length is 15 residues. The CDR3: CASSYKRQSTDTQYF. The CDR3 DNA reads TGTGCCAGCAGTTACAAGCGGCAGAGCACAGATACGCAGTATTTT.

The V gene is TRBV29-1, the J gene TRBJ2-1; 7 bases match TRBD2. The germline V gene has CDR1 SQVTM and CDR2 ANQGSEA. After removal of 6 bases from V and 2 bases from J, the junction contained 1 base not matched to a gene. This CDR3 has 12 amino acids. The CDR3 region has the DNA TGCAGCGTAGCGGGAACCTACAATGAGCAGTTCTTC. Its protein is CSVAGTYNEQFF.

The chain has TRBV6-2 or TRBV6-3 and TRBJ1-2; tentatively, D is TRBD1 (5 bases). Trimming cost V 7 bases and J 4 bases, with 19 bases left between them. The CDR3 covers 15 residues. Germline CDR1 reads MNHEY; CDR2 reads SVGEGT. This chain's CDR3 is CASIPGSGRGYGYTF. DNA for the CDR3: TGTGCCAGCATCCCCGGTTCAGGGAGGGGCTATGGCTACACCTTC.

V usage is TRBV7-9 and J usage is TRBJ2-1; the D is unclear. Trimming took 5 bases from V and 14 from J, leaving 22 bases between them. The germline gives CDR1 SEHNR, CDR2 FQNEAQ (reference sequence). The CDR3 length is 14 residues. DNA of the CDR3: TGTGCCAGCAGCCTAGGTGATTCAGTGAATGGAGAGTTCTTC. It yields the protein CASSLGDSVNGEFF.

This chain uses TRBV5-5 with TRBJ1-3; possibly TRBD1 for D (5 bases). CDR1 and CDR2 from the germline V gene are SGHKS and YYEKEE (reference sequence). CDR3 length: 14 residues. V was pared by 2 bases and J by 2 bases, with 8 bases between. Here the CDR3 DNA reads TGTGCCAGCAGCTTAGGGGTTCCTGGAAACACCATATATTTT. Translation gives CASSLGVPGNTIYF.

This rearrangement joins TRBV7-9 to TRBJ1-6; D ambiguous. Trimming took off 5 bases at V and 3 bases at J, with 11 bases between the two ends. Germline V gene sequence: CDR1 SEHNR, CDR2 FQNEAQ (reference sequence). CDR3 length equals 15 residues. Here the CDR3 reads CASSARVNYNSPLHF. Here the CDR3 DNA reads TGTGCCAGCAGCGCCCGGGTCAACTATAATTCACCCCTCCACTTT.

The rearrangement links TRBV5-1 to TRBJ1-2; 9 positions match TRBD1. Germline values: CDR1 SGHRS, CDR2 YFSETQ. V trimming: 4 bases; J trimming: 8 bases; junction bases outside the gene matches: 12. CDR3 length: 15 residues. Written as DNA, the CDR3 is TGCGCCAGCAGCCCTGTCCCGGGACAGGGTGGAGGCTACACCTTC. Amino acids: CASSPVPGQGGGYTF. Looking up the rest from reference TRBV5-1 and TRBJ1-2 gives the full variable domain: KAGVTQTPRYLIKTRGQQVTLSCSPISGHRSVSWYQQTPGQGLQFLFEYFSETQRNKGNFPGRFSGRQFSNSRSEMNVSTLELGDSALYLCASSPVPGQGGGYTFGSGTRLTVV.

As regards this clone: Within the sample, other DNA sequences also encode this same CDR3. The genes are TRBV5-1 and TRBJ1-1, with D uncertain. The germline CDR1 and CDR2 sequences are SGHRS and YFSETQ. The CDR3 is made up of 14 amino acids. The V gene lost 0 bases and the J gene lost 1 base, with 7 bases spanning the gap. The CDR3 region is CASSLGRENTEAFF. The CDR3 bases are TGCGCCAGCAGCTTGGGACGGGAGAACACTGAAGCTTTCTTT.

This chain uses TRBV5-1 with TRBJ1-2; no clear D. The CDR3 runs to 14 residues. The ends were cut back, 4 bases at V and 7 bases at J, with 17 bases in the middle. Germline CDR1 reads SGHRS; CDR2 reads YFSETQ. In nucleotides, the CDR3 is TGCGCCAGCAGCCCCCCAGGTACTGAAGGTGGCTACACCTTC. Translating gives CASSPPGTEGGYTF.

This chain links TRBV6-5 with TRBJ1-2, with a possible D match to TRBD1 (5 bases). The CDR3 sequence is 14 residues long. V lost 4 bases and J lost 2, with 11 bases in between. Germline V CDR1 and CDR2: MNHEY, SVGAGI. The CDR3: CASSSQAGNYGYTF. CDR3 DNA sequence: TGTGCCAGCAGTTCACAGGCAGGCAACTATGGCTACACCTTC.

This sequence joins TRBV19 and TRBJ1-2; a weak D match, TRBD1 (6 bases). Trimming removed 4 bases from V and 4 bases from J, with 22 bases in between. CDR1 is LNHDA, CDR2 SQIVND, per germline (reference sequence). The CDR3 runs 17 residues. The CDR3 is CASSTSRAEGGFYGYTF. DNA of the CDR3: TGTGCCAGTAGTACCTCCAGGGCCGAGGGGGGGTTCTATGGCTACACCTTC.